The source of this T cell receptor beta chain is a study of T cell clones after liver transplantation. Whole-study context: Immunosuppression withdrawal was tried within 2 years after liver transplantation in this trial. Subjects received no induction therapy and standard immunosuppression until randomization at 12-24 months post-transplant. Samples came pre-transplant, pre-randomization before withdrawal, and post-randomization after withdrawal ended. Study results and limitations: In 5 of 8 subjects, circulating graft-donor-reactive CD4 TCRbeta sequences fell significantly after transplant.

The protocol was immunoSEQ multiplex PCR, while the TCRdb copy is restricted to in-frame clones and leaves out a portion. The table lists some 80,000 clones, approximately 80% of them singletons, with less than 2.5% in the top ten. V was cut by 5 bases and J by 5 bases, with 8 bases left in between. This CDR3 is built from 12 residues. Germline lookup yields CDR1 MNHEY and CDR2 SMNVEV (reference sequence). A word on this clone: Its target is unknown.

The material sequenced was CD4+ T cells from blood, taken less than 50 months after liver transplant. The chain combines TRBV27 with TRBJ2-3; D ambiguous. The TCR was taken from a human patient who received a liver transplant. Some of the T cells might come from the graft donor. CDR3 sequence (DNA): TGTGCCAGCAGTAACCAGATAGATACGCAGTATTTT. The encoded protein is CASSNQIDTQYF.